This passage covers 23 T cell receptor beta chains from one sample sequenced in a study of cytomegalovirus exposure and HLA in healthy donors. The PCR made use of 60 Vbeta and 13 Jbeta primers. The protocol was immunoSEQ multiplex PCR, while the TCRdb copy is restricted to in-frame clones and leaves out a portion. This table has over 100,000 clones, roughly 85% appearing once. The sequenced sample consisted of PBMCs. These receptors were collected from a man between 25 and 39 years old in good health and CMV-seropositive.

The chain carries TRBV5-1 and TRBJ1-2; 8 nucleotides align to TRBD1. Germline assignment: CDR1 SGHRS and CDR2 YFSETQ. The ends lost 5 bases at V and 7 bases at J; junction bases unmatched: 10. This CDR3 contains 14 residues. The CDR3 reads CASSADRGLPGYTF. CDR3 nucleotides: TGCGCCAGCAGTGCCGACAGGGGTCTCCCTGGCTACACCTTC.

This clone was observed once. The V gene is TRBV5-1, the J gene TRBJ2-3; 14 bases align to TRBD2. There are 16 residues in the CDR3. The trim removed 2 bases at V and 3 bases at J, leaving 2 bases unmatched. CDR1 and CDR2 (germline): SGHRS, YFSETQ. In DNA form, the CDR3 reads TGCGCCAGCAGCTTAGGACTAGCGGGGGGAACAGATACGCAGTATTTT. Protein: CASSLGLAGGTDTQYF.

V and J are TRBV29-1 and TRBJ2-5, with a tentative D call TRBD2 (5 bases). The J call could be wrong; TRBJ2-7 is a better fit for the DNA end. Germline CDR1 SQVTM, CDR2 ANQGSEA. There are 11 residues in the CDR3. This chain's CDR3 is CSVERAHEQYF. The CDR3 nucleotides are TGCAGCGTTGAGAGGGCCCACGAGCAGTACTTC.

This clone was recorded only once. CDR3 nucleotide sequence: TGCAGCGTTGGGGGGACAGGGGAACTCTACGAGCAGTACGTC. This translates into CSVGGTGELYEQYV. The J gene is TRBJ2-7, the V gene TRBV29-1; 10 positions agree with TRBD1. The CDR3 covers 14 residues. Losses at the gene ends were 4 bases for V and 3 bases for J; bases not matched to a gene: 6. Germline CDR1 is SQVTM and CDR2 is ANQGSEA.

CDR3 in DNA: TGTGCCAGCAGTGAGACCCCCACTAGCAGCTTACACAATGAGCAGTTCTTC. Translating gives CASSETPTSSLHNEQFF. The V call is TRBV2, the J call TRBJ2-1; tentative D call: TRBD2 (6 bases). The germline CDR1 and CDR2 sequences are SNHLY and FYNNEI. The CDR3 loop spans 17 amino acids. Trimming took 3 bases from V and 5 from J, leaving 20 bases between them.

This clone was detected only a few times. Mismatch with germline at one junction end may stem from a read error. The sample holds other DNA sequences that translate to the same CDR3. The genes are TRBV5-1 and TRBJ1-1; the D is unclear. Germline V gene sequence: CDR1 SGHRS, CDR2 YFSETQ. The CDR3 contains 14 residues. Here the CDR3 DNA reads TGTGCCAGCAGCTTTCTAGAGAAAAACACTGAAGCTTTCTTT. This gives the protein CASSFLEKNTEAFF.

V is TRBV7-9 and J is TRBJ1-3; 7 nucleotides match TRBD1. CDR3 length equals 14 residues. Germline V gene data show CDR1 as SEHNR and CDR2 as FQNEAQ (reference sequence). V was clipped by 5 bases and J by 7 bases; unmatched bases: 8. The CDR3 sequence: CASSQWDSQNTIYF. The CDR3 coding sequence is TGTGCCAGCAGCCAATGGGACAGTCAGAACACCATATATTTT.

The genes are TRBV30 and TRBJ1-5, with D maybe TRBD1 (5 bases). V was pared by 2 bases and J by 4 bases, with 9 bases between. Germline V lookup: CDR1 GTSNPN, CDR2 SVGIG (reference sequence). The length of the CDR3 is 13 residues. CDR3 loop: CAWSRQGNQPQHF. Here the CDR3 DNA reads TGTGCCTGGAGTCGTCAGGGTAATCAGCCCCAGCATTTT.

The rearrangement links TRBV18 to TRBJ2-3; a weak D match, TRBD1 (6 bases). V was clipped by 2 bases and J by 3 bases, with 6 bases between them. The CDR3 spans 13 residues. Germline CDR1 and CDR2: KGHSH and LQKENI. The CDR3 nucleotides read TGTGCCAGCTCACCAGGACAGACAGATACGCAGTATTTT. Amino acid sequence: CASSPGQTDTQYF.

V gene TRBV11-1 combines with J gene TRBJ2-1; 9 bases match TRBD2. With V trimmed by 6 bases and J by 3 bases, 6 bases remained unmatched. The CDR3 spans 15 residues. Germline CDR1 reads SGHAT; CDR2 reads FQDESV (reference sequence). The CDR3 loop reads CASRSRAGGYNEQFF. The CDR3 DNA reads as TGTGCCAGCAGGTCCCGAGCGGGGGGCTACAATGAGCAGTTCTTC.

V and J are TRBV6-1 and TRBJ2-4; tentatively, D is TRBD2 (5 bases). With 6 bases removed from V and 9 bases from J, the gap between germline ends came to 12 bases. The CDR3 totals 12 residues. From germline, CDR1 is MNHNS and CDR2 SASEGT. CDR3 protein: CASSEGRAIQYF. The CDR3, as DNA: TGTGCCAGCAGCGAGGGTCGGGCCATTCAGTACTTC.

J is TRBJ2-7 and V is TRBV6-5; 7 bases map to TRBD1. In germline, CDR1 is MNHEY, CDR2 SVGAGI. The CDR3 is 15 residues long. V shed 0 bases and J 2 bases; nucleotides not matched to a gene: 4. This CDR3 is CASSYSRGGPYEQYF. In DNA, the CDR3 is TGTGCCAGCAGTTACTCGAGAGGGGGCCCCTACGAGCAGTACTTC.

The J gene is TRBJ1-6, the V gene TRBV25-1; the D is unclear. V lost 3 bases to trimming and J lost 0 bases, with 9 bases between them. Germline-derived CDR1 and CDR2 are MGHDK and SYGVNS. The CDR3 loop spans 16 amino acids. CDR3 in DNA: TGTGCCAGCAGTGACGGGATTTTCTCCTATAATTCACCCCTCCACTTT. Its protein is CASSDGIFSYNSPLHF.

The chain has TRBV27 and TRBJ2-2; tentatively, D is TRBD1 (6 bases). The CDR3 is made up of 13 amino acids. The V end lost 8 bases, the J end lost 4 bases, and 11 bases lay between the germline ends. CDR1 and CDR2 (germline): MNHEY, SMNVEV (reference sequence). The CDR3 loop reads CASAGTTTGELFF. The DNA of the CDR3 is TGTGCCAGCGCCGGGACAACCACCGGGGAGCTGTTTTTT.

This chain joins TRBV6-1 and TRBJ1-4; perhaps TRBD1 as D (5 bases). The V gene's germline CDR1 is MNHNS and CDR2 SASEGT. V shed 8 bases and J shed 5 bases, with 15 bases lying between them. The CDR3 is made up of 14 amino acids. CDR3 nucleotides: TGTGCCAGCGCCCCAGGGACTTCCAATGAAAAACTGTTTTTT. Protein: CASAPGTSNEKLFF.

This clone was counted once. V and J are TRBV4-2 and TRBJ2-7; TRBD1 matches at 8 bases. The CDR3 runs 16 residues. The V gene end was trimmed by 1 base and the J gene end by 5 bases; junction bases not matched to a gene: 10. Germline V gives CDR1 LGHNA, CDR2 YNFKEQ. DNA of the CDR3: TGTGCCAGCAGCCAAGGGGCTGACAGGGGTTCGCACGAGCAGTACTTC. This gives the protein CASSQGADRGSHEQYF.

CDR3 region: CASSFFGVTEAFF. The CDR3 DNA is TGTGCCAGCAGCTTTTTCGGGGTTACTGAAGCTTTCTTT. The chain uses TRBV5-4 and TRBJ1-1, with D hard to call. Germline CDR1 SGHNT, CDR2 YYREEE (reference sequence). The CDR3 extends over 13 amino acids. The V end lost 2 bases, the J end lost 5 bases, and 10 bases lay between the germline ends.

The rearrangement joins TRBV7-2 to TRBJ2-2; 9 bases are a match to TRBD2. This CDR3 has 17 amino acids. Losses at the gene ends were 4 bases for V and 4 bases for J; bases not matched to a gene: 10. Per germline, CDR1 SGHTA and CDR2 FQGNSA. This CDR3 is CASSSSRGRGGTGELFF. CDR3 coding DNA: TGTGCCAGCAGCTCGTCCCGAGGGCGGGGGGGCACCGGGGAGCTGTTTTTT. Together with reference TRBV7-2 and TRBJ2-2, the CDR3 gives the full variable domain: GAGVSQSPSNKVTEKGKDVELRCDPISGHTALYWYRQSLGQGLEFLIYFQGNSAPDKSGLPSDRFSAERTGGSVSTLTIQRTQQEDSAVYLCASSSSRGRGGTGELFFGEGSRLTVL.

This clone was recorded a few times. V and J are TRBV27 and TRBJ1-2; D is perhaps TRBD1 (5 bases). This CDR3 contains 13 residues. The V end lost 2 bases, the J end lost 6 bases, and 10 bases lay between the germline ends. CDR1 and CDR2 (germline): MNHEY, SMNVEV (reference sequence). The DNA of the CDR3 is TGTGCCAGCAGTTTAGGAGGAGGGGATGGCTACACCTTC. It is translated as CASSLGGGDGYTF.

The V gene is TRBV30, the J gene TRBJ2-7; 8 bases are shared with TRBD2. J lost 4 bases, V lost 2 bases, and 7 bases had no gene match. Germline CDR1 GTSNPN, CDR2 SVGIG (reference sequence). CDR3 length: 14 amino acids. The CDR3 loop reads CAWSRAGARYEQYV. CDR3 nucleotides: TGTGCCTGGAGTCGAGCGGGGGCGCGGTACGAGCAGTACGTC.

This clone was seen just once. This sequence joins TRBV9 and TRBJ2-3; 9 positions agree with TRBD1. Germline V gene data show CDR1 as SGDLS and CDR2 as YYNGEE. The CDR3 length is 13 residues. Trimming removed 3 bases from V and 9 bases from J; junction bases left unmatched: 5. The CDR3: CASSANRGRTQYF. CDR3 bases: TGTGCCAGCAGCGCCAACAGGGGGCGGACGCAGTATTTT.

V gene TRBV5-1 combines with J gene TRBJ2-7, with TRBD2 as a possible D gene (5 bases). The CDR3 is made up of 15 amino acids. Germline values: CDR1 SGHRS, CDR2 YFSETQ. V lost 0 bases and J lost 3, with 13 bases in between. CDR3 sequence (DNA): TGCGCCAGCAGCTTGGCTGACGGCCGGGGCTACGAGCAGTACTTC. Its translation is CASSLADGRGYEQYF.

The CDR3 DNA follows: TGCGCCAGCAGCCCCCGGGAGGGGGGGACATACGAGCAGTACTTC. Its protein is CASSPREGGTYEQYF. This chain joins TRBV4-1 and TRBJ2-5; 8 bases are a match to TRBD2. The assigned J gene may be wrong: the sequence end matches TRBJ2-7 better. Germline assignment: CDR1 MGHRA and CDR2 YSYEKL. CDR3 length equals 15 residues.